The source of this TCR beta chain is a study of blood T cell repertoires in COVID-19. Study in general: Sites in the United States, Italy and Spain provided acute and convalescent COVID-19 samples.

Data came from immunoSEQ multiplex PCR; TCRdb stores just in-frame clones and leaves some out. The table shows hundreds of thousands of clones, with 88% occurring only once. Losses at the gene ends were 5 bases for V and 6 bases for J; bases not matched to a gene: 5. The CDR3 contains 14 residues. Germline CDR1 reads SGHAT; CDR2 reads FQNNGV. The TCR originated in a woman in her forties or fifties who had recovered from COVID-19. Material: PBMCs or T cells enriched from blood (not recorded which). V and J are TRBV11-2 and TRBJ2-1; 9 bases are a match to TRBD1. The CDR3: CASSPGQGGNEQFF. CDR3 DNA sequence: TGTGCCAGCAGCCCGGGACAGGGTGGCAATGAGCAGTTCTTC.